This T cell receptor beta chain originates from a study of T cell responses to AZD1222 COVID-19 vaccine. Only in-frame clones appear in the TCRdb table, and some are missing; sequencing was by immunoSEQ multiplex PCR. The sample lists 93,000 or so clones; over 70% were seen once. The clonotype comes from an adult in good health. This specimen was peripheral blood, taken on day 0 of AZD1222 vaccination.

CDR3 sequence (DNA): TGTGCCAGCAACGGGGGCCTCGGGCAAGAGACCCAGTACTTC. Translating gives CASNGGLGQETQYF. This chain connects TRBV7-2 to TRBJ2-5, with D perhaps given as TRBD1 or TRBD2 (6 bases each). Germline V gene data show CDR1 as SGHTA and CDR2 as FQGNSA. Trimming shortened V by 7 bases and J by 2 bases, and 14 bases separated the two germline ends. The CDR3 is made up of 14 amino acids. Full variable domain (rest looked up from reference TRBV7-2 and TRBJ2-5): GAGVSQSPSNKVTEKGKDVELRCDPISGHTALYWYRQSLGQGLEFLIYFQGNSAPDKSGLPSDRFSAERTGGSVSTLTIQRTQQEDSAVYLCASNGGLGQETQYFGPGTRLLVL.